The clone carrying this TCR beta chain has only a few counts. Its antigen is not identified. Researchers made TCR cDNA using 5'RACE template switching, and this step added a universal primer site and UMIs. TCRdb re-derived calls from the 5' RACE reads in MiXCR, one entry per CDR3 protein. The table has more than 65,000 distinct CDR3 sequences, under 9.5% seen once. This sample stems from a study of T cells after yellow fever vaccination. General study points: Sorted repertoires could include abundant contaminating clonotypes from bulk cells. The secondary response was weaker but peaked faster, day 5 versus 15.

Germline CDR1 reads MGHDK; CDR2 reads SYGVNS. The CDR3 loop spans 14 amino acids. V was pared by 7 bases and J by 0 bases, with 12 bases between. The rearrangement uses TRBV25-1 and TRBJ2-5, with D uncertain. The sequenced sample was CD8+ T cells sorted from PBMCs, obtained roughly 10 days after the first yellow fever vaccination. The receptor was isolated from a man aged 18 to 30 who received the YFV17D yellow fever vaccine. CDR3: CASNDGRYQETQYF. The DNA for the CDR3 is TGTGCCAGCAACGACGGAAGGTACCAAGAGACCCAGTACTTC.